The next 18 T cell receptor beta chains were all read from a single sample in a study of T cell repertoires in cytomegalovirus infection. The antigens for these receptors are not known. TCRdb fed the reads into MiXCR, producing one record per CDR3 protein. The repertoire holds 900,000 to 950,000 distinct CDR3 sequences, with approximately 31% as singletons. The sample in question was cultured CD8+ T cells from PBMCs, obtained from culture after CMV antigen stimulation. The receptors here all came from a human donor in good health (CMV status not recorded). Some clones in this sample may be carry-over from other donors' samples.

This chain uses TRBV4-1 with TRBJ1-4; D is ambiguous. The CDR3 spans 14 residues. Trimming took off 0 bases at V and 7 bases at J, with 9 bases between the two ends. Germline CDR1 MGHRA, CDR2 YSYEKL. CDR3 protein: CASSQEHWSEKLFF. The CDR3 DNA is TGCGCCAGCAGCCAAGAGCACTGGAGTGAAAAACTGTTTTTT.

This clonotype was seen only once. The chain couples TRBV6-2 or TRBV6-3 to TRBJ2-3; 10 bases agree with TRBD2. The CDR3 totals 17 residues. The trim removed 0 bases at V and 4 bases at J, leaving 7 bases unmatched. Germline assignment: CDR1 MNHEY and CDR2 SVGEGT. This CDR3 reads CASSYSKIAGGSDTQYF. CDR3 nucleotide sequence: TGTGCCAGCAGTTACTCGAAGATAGCGGGGGGTTCAGATACGCAGTATTTT.

The genes are TRBV15 and TRBJ1-5, with D perhaps TRBD1 (5 bases). The germline CDR1 and CDR2 sequences are LNHNV and YYDKDF (reference sequence). V lost 0 bases, J lost 9 bases, and 12 bases lay in between. The CDR3 spans 14 residues. CDR3 coding DNA: TGTGCCACCAGCAGAGACCCCTCAGGGCGGCCCCAGCATTTT. It encodes CATSRDPSGRPQHF.

The genes are TRBV18 and TRBJ1-1, with D possibly matching TRBD1 (6 bases). The CDR3 length is 14 residues. Germline assignment: CDR1 KGHSH and CDR2 LQKENI. Trimming cost V 4 bases and J 3 bases, with 12 bases left between them. The CDR3 DNA reads TGTGCCAGCTCACTCATGGACAGAGACACTGAAGCTTTCTTT. It translates to CASSLMDRDTEAFF.

This clonotype turned up a few times. V gene TRBV27 combines with J gene TRBJ2-7, with 10 positions matching TRBD1. CDR3 length: 17 amino acids. Germline V gives CDR1 MNHEY, CDR2 SMNVEV (reference sequence). V dropped 4 bases and J dropped 6; count of bases not matched to a gene: 15. The CDR3 DNA sequence: TGTGCCAGCAGTTCGATCCGGACAGGGGGTATTATCGGCGAGCAGTACTTC. It yields the protein CASSSIRTGGIIGEQYF.

The chain carries TRBV9 and TRBJ2-7; D is perhaps TRBD1 (6 bases). Deletions cut 0 bases from V and 7 bases from J, with 14 bases between. CDR3 length: 14 residues. Per germline, CDR1 SGDLS and CDR2 YYNGEE. The CDR3 reads CASSVEDSRGEQYF. In DNA form, the CDR3 reads TGTGCCAGCAGCGTAGAGGACAGCCGCGGGGAGCAGTACTTC. Variable domain in full (rest from reference TRBV9 and TRBJ2-7): DSGVTQTPKHLITATGQRVTLRCSPRSGDLSVYWYQQSLDQGLQFLIQYYNGEERAKGNILERFSAQQFPDLHSELNLSSLELGDSALYFCASSVEDSRGEQYFGPGTRLTVT.

This clonotype turned up a few times. V usage is TRBV27 and J usage is TRBJ1-1; TRBD1 might be the D (5 bases). V lost 6 bases to trimming and J lost 5 bases, with 16 bases between them. Per germline, CDR1 MNHEY and CDR2 SMNVEV (reference sequence). This CDR3 spans 14 amino acids. The chain's CDR3 is CASSPVGGGTEAFF. The CDR3 DNA is TGTGCCAGCAGCCCCGTGGGGGGGGGGACTGAAGCTTTCTTT.

The chain uses TRBV3-1 and TRBJ1-2; weak D call: TRBD1 (5 bases). The CDR3 sequence is 15 residues long. Germline V gene data show CDR1 as LGHDT and CDR2 as YNNKEL (reference sequence). Trimming removed 5 bases at V and 5 bases at J, with 18 bases between. This CDR3 reads CASSGWDSRLYGYTF. DNA of the CDR3: TGTGCCAGCAGCGGATGGGACTCCAGGCTTTATGGCTACACCTTC.

This clonotype was observed a handful of times. The chain recombines TRBV12-3 or TRBV12-4 with TRBJ2-7; possibly TRBD2 for D (6 bases). The CDR3 loop spans 13 amino acids. Trimming removed 3 bases from V and 5 bases from J, with 11 bases in between. The CDR3 loop reads CASSLEGSDEQYV. CDR3 sequence (DNA): TGTGCCAGCAGTTTGGAGGGTTCCGACGAGCAGTACGTC.

Only one count was recorded for this clonotype. V usage is TRBV12-3 or TRBV12-4 and J usage is TRBJ1-2, with a tentative D call TRBD1 (6 bases). This CDR3 contains 12 residues. Trimming took 1 base from V and 10 from J, leaving 10 bases between them. In nucleotides, the CDR3 is TGTGCCAGCAGTTTAGGGGGGGCTGACTACACCTTC. This encodes CASSLGGADYTF.

This clonotype occurred a few times. The chain employs TRBV12-3 or TRBV12-4 and TRBJ1-5; TRBD1 matches at 7 bases. The J segment lost 1 base and the V segment lost 6 bases, leaving 9 bases of the junction unmatched. The CDR3 runs to 16 residues. The CDR3 region is CASRAAGGGSNQPQHF. The CDR3 nucleotides read TGTGCCAGCAGGGCGGCAGGGGGGGGAAGCAATCAGCCCCAGCATTTT.

This chain connects TRBV5-5 to TRBJ2-7, with D possibly being TRBD1 or TRBD2 (5 bases each). Trimming took off 3 bases at V and 0 bases at J, with 13 bases between the two ends. CDR1 and CDR2 from the germline V gene are SGHKS and YYEKEE (reference sequence). The CDR3 consists of 15 residues. CDR3 sequence (DNA): TGTGCCAGCAGCTGGGGACGGACACTCTCCTACGAGCAGTACTTC. Encoded protein: CASSWGRTLSYEQYF.

The chain joins TRBV27 to TRBJ2-5; D is perhaps TRBD2 (6 bases). Trimming took off 6 bases at V and 5 bases at J, with 16 bases between the two ends. The CDR3 is 14 residues long. Germline V gene sequence: CDR1 MNHEY, CDR2 SMNVEV (reference sequence). CDR3 sequence (DNA): TGTGCCAGCAGATCGATACAGGCGGGGGAGACCCAGTACTTC. This encodes CASRSIQAGETQYF.

This clonotype was seen many times. The J gene is TRBJ2-7, the V gene TRBV12-3 or TRBV12-4; D ambiguous. CDR3 length equals 11 residues. The ends were cut back, 6 bases at V and 7 bases at J, with 10 bases in the middle. The CDR3 nucleotides are TGTGCCAGCAGAGGTGGACCTGAGCAGTACTTC. This codes for CASRGGPEQYF.

This clonotype was observed a handful of times. The gene calls are TRBV10-3 and TRBJ2-1; D is possibly TRBD1 or TRBD2 (6 bases each). CDR1 is ENHRY, CDR2 SYGVKD, per germline. This CDR3 contains 14 residues. The V end was cut by 3 bases, the J end by 4 bases, with 10 bases between. For the CDR3, the DNA is TGTGCCATCAGTGAAGGGGGGAAATACAATGAGCAGTTCTTC. This encodes CAISEGGKYNEQFF.

In this sample, this clonotype turned up many times. V is TRBV4-1 and J is TRBJ1-2; D remains unclear. The CDR3 covers 13 residues. Germline V gene sequence: CDR1 MGHRA, CDR2 YSYEKL. The V gene lost 0 bases and the J gene lost 7 bases, with 9 bases spanning the gap. CDR3 sequence reads: CASSQDPRRGYTF. CDR3 DNA: TGCGCCAGCAGCCAAGACCCCAGGCGTGGCTACACCTTC.

As regards this clonotype: A read error is possible here, since a much larger clone lies one base away. The gene calls are TRBV7-3 and TRBJ2-5; no firm D call. Germline V gene lookup returns CDR1 SGHTA and CDR2 FQGTGA. This CDR3 contains 16 residues. The CDR3 loop reads CVSSSSSTGLLGTQYF. CDR3 coding DNA: TGTGTCAGCAGCTCCTCTTCAACGGGCCTCTTAGGGACCCAGTACTTC.

The chain recombines TRBV10-3 with TRBJ1-1; D ambiguous. Trimming stripped 11 bases from V and 6 bases from J, with 13 bases between. CDR1 is ENHRY and CDR2 is SYGVKD in the germline V gene. CDR3 length: 11 residues. CDR3 protein: CASQEGPEAFF. Written as DNA, the CDR3 is TGTGCCTCCCAAGAAGGCCCTGAAGCTTTCTTT.